A single sample is the source of the 9 T cell receptor beta chains below, sequenced in a study of cytomegalovirus exposure and HLA in healthy donors listed by TCRdb under 2017. The library was produced with the immunoSEQ multiplex PCR assay. For the multiplex PCR, a mixture combining 60 forward primers for TCR Vbeta segments and 13 reverse primers for TCR Jbeta segments was used. In its TCRdb copy, this immuneACCESS table keeps in-frame sequences only and misses some clones. Where compared with another copy, unresolved V genes explain less than half of these, and the others have no known cause. The table for this sample lists 75,000 to 90,000 clones; about 80% of them were counted only once. The biggest ten clones account for approximately 3.2% of the sample. Sequenced material: PBMCs. The receptor source for this set is a man in his fifties in good health and CMV-seronegative.

The rearrangement links TRBV18 to TRBJ1-1; no firm D call. Germline CDR1 reads KGHSH; CDR2 reads LQKENI. Trimming shortened V by 5 bases and J by 1 base, and 8 bases separated the two germline ends. The CDR3 consists of 13 residues. The CDR3 here is CASSSDKNTEAFF. As DNA, the CDR3 is TGTGCCAGCTCATCAGATAAGAACACTGAAGCTTTCTTT.

The CDR3 here is CASSLGGEDGYTF. The CDR3, as DNA: TGTGCCAGCAGCTTAGGGGGGGAGGATGGCTACACCTTC. V usage is TRBV7-9 and J usage is TRBJ1-2; TRBD1 is a possible D gene (5 bases). The CDR3 has 13 amino acids. CDR1 SEHNR and CDR2 FQNEAQ come from the germline V gene (reference sequence). The V end was cut by 1 base, the J end by 6 bases, with 9 bases between.

The rearrangement joins TRBV4-2 to TRBJ1-2, with no clear D. V lost 0 bases to trimming and J lost 0 bases, with 8 bases between them. CDR3 length: 15 residues. The germline V gene encodes CDR1 LGHNA and CDR2 YNFKEQ. The CDR3 protein is CASSQEQQSNYGYTF. As DNA, the CDR3 is TGTGCCAGCAGCCAAGAACAGCAATCTAACTATGGCTACACCTTC.

The chain recombines TRBV5-1 with TRBJ2-2, with 10 bases identical to TRBD2. There are 15 residues in the CDR3. Trimming took 0 bases from V and 6 from J; bases not matched to a gene: 2. Germline V lookup: CDR1 SGHRS, CDR2 YFSETQ. Written as DNA, the CDR3 is TGCGCCAGCAGCTTGGGACTAGCGGGTCCCGGGGAGCTGTTTTTT. It specifies CASSLGLAGPGELFF.

The chain has TRBV14 and TRBJ2-1, with TRBD2 matching 7 bases. The V and J ends lost 1 base and 6 bases, in that order; junction bases with no gene match: 3. Per germline, CDR1 SGHDN and CDR2 FVKESK. This CDR3 region has 14 residues. The CDR3 DNA reads TGTGCCAGCAGCCAAGTCTGGGGGGGCAATGAGCAGTTCTTC. Its translation is CASSQVWGGNEQFF.

The chain couples TRBV7-9 to TRBJ2-7; no clear D. The germline V gene encodes CDR1 SEHNR and CDR2 FQNEAQ (reference sequence). The CDR3 totals 12 residues. Trimming left V 1 base short and J 6 bases short, with 7 bases between. CDR3 nucleotide sequence: TGTGCCAGCAGCTTAGATCTCTCCGAGCAGTACTTC. It yields the protein CASSLDLSEQYF. Filled out from reference TRBV7-9 and TRBJ2-7, the complete variable domain reads DTGVSQNPRHKITKRGQNVTFRCDPISEHNRLYWYRQTLGQGPEFLTYFQNEAQLEKSRLLSDRFSAERPKGSFSTLEIQRTEQGDSAMYLCASSLDLSEQYFGPGTRLTVT.

CDR3 residues: CASKERGLSQETQYF. The CDR3 bases are TGTGCCAGCAAGGAGCGGGGATTGTCGCAAGAGACCCAGTACTTC. This chain joins TRBV2 and TRBJ2-5; 7 nucleotides line up with TRBD2. This CDR3 comprises 15 residues. Trimming at V came to 7 bases and at J to 2 bases, leaving 10 bases not matched to a gene. CDR1 is SNHLY, CDR2 FYNNEI, per germline.

The rearrangement joins TRBV9 to TRBJ2-1; D possibly corresponds to TRBD1 (5 bases). Trimming shortened V by 5 bases and J by 0 bases, and 9 bases separated the two germline ends. This CDR3 has 14 residues. The germline V gene has CDR1 SGDLS and CDR2 YYNGEE. CDR3 amino acids: CASRGPSSYNEQFF. For the CDR3, the DNA is TGTGCCAGCAGGGGGCCCAGCTCCTACAATGAGCAGTTCTTC.

This chain connects TRBV4-3 to TRBJ2-7, with D hard to call. Trimming stripped 0 bases from V and 7 bases from J, with 13 bases between. This CDR3 has 14 amino acids. CDR1 is LGHNA and CDR2 is YSLEER in the germline V gene. The DNA for the CDR3 is TGCGCCAGCAGCCAAGATTCGTGGGCTTGGGAGCAGTACTTC. Its translation is CASSQDSWAWEQYF.